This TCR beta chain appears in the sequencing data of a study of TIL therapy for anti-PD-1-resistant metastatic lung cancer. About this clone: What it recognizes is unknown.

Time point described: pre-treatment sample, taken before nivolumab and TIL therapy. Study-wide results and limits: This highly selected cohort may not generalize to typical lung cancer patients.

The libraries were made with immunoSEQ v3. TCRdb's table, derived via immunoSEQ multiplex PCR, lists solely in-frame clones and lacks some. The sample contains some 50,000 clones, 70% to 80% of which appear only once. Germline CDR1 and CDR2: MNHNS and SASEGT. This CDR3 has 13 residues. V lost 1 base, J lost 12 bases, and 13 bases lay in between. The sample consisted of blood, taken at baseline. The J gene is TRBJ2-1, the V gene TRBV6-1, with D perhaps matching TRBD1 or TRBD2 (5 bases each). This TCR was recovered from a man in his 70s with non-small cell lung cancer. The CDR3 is CASSEVGTNRQFF. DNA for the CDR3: TGTGCCAGCAGTGAAGTGGGGACGAACCGGCAGTTCTTC.